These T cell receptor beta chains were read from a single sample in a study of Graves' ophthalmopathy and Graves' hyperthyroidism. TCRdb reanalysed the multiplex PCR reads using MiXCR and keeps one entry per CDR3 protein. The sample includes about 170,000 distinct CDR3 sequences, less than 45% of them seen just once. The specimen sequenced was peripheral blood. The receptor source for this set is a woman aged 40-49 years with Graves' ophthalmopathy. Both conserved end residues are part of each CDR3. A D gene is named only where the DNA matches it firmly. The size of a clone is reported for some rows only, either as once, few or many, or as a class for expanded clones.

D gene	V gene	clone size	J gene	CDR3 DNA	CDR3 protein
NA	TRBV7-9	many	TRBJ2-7	TGTGCCAGCGACCAGGGGAGGAGCTCCTACGAGCAGTACTTC	CASDQGRSSYEQYF
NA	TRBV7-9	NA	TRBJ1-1	TGTGCCAGCAGCTCCGACGCTCCCAGGGACACTGAAGCTTTCTTT	CASSSDAPRDTEAFF
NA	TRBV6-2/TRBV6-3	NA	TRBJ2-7	TGTGCCAGCAGTCGGGCAGGCTCCTCCTACGAGCAGTACTTC	CASSRAGSSYEQYF
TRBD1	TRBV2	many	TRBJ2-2	TGTGCCAGCAGCGATCTGGGACAGGGAGCCGCAAGAACCGGGGAGCTGTTTTTT	CASSDLGQGAARTGELFF
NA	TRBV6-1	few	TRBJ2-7	TGTGCCAGACCCCCGGCCACGGGTAGCTCCTACGAGCAGTACTTC	CARPPATGSSYEQYF
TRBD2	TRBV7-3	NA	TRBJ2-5	TGTGCCAGCAGCCTCGGGGACCGAGCGGGGGCTCAAGAGACCCAGCACTTC	CASSLGDRAGAQETQHF
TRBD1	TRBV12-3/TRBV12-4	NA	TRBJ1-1	TGTGCCAGCAGCGGGACAGGGGGCTTCACTGAAGCTTTCTTT	CASSGTGGFTEAFF
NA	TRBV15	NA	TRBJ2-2	TGTGCCACCAGCAGCCTACCGGGACATCCCTTGAACACCGGGGAGCTGTTTTTT	CATSSLPGHPLNTGELFF
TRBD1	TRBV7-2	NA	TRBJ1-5	TGTGCCAGCAGCTCCGACAGGGCCCAGCCCCAGCATTTT	CASSSDRAQPQHF
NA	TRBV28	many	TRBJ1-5	TGTGCCAGCAGATCTTCTGGGGGTAATCAGCCCCAGCATTTT	CASRSSGGNQPQHF
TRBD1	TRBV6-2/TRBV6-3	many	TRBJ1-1	TGTGCCACCTTTCGGACAGGGGGGAACACTGAAGCTTTCTTT	CATFRTGGNTEAFF
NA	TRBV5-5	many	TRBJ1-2	TGTGCCAGCAGCCCCGGGGAGGCAGGGTTCGTTGGCTACACCTTC	CASSPGEAGFVGYTF
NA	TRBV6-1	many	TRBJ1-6	TGTGCCAGCAGACGGACTGATAATTCACCCCTCCACTTT	CASRRTDNSPLHF
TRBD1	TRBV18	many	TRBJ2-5	TGTGCCAGCTTTCGGGACAGACTTTCCCAAGAGACCCAGTACTTC	CASFRDRLSQETQYF
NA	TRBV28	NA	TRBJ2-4	TGTGCCAGCAGTTCCCCTCGGGCCAAAAACATTCAGTACTTC	CASSSPRAKNIQYF
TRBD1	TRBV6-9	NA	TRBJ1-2	TGTGCCAGCAGTCAGACCGGGACAGGCCTAGCTAACTATGGCTACACCTTC	CASSQTGTGLANYGYTF
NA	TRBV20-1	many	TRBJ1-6	TGCAGTGCTAGAGAACAGGGTTGGAATTCACCCCTCCACTTT	CSAREQGWNSPLHF
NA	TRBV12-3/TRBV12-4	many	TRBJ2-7	TGTGCCAGCAGTTTAGCGCGGGCTAGGGAGCAGTACTTC	CASSLARAREQYF
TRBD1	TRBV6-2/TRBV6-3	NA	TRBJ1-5	TGTGCCAGCAGTTACTCGTTGGGACAGGGCAATCAGCCCCAGCATTTT	CASSYSLGQGNQPQHF
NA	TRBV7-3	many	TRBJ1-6	TGTGCCAGCAGCTCAGAACCGGGCCTTAATTCACCCCTCCACTTT	CASSSEPGLNSPLHF
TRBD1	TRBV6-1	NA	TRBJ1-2	TGTGCCAGCATCCCCGGGACAGGGGGGTGGTATGGCTACACCTTC	CASIPGTGGWYGYTF
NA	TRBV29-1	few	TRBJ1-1	TGCAGCGTGGCTAGGATCGGACAGCTTCCTATGAACACTGAAGCTTTCTTT	CSVARIGQLPMNTEAFF
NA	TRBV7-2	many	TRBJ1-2	TGTGCCAGCAGCCCTCTGCCGGGGCACTATGGCTACACCTTC	CASSPLPGHYGYTF
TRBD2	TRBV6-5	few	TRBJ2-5	TGTGCCAGCAGTTATCGAACTAGCGGGAGTCTCCAAGAGACCCAGTACTTC	CASSYRTSGSLQETQYF
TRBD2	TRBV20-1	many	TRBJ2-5	TGCAGTGCGCGAGGACTAGCGTTGGTAGAGACCCAGTACTTC	CSARGLALVETQYF